This T cell receptor (beta chain) is from a study of T cell responses to AZD1222 COVID-19 vaccine. Some clones are missing from TCRdb's copy, which holds only in-frame ones; the method was immunoSEQ multiplex PCR. This sample has some 140,000 clones, with 88% found just once. Trimming removed 0 bases from V and 3 bases from J, with 17 bases in between. The CDR3 is 18 amino acids. The germline gives CDR1 WNHNN, CDR2 SYGVQD (reference sequence). Second-dose intervals near 4 or 12 weeks were combined. The receptor was derived from an adult who received the AZD1222 COVID-19 vaccine. Sequences were derived from peripheral blood, sampled 28 days after the second AZD1222 dose. The rearrangement uses TRBV10-1 and TRBJ2-2; D might be TRBD1 (5 bases). CDR3 nucleotide sequence: TGCGCCAGCAGTGAGTCTCTGGGGCGGACAACCTACACCGGGGAGCTGTTTTTT. The encoded protein is CASSESLGRTTYTGELFF.